The 23 T cell receptor beta chains listed next were all sequenced from one sample in a study of cytomegalovirus exposure and HLA in healthy donors. The PCR made use of 60 Vbeta and 13 Jbeta primers. Produced via immunoSEQ multiplex PCR; TCRdb's table is partial and in-frame only. The sample contains over 250,000 clones, 65% to 85% of which appear only once. Sequences were obtained from PBMCs. Receptors were obtained from a female donor in good health and CMV-seronegative.

J is TRBJ2-1 and V is TRBV27, with D tentatively TRBD1 (5 bases). Per germline, CDR1 MNHEY and CDR2 SMNVEV (reference sequence). Trimming removed 9 bases at V and 14 bases at J, with 17 bases between. The CDR3 has 11 amino acids. CDR3 DNA: TGTGCCAGTTACGACAGATCAAGAAAGTTCTTC. The encoded protein is CASYDRSRKFF.

The table lists this clone with a few counts. The rearrangement links TRBV4-1 to TRBJ1-1; D gene unclear. The CDR3 consists of 13 residues. Germline loops: CDR1 MGHRA, CDR2 YSYEKL. V was clipped by 0 bases and J by 6 bases, with 8 bases between them. The CDR3 DNA reads TGCGCCAGCAGCCAAGATCTCGTCGCTGAAGCTTTCTTT. It translates to CASSQDLVAEAFF.

This chain links TRBV6-6 with TRBJ2-2; D remains ambiguous. The length of the CDR3 is 13 residues. Deletions cut 6 bases from V and 5 bases from J, with 10 bases between. In germline, CDR1 is MNHNY, CDR2 SVGAGI (reference sequence). In nucleotides, the CDR3 is TGTGCCAGCAGCCCATCGAGGACCGGGGAGCTGTTTTTT. It translates to CASSPSRTGELFF.

V is TRBV6-5 and J is TRBJ2-1, with TRBD2 matching 8 bases. Germline CDR1 reads MNHEY; CDR2 reads SVGAGI. V shed 0 bases, J shed 13 bases, and the junction held 8 bases outside the gene matches. This CDR3 region has 14 residues. CDR3 nucleotide sequence: TGTGCCAGCAGTTACTCGGACGGGACTAGGAAACAGTTCTTC. This gives the protein CASSYSDGTRKQFF.

This clone was detected only once. The chain recombines TRBV5-1 with TRBJ1-2; 10 bases match TRBD1. The CDR3 totals 13 residues. Germline assignment: CDR1 SGHRS and CDR2 YFSETQ. V lost 3 bases, J lost 8 bases, and 4 bases stayed unmatched. The DNA of the CDR3 is TGCGCCAGCAGCTCGGACAGGGGGAGAGGCTACACCTTC. Its translation is CASSSDRGRGYTF.

The rearrangement uses TRBV21-1 and TRBJ1-1. TRBV21-1 is reported as a pseudogene. The CDR3 has 14 amino acids. Here the CDR3 reads CASSKATLTTEAFF. The CDR3 DNA reads as TGTGCCAGCAGCAAAGCCACGCTAACCACTGAAGCTTTCTTT.

V and J are TRBV4-2 and TRBJ2-7; tentatively, D is TRBD2 (6 bases). The V end was cut by 11 bases, the J end by 3 bases, with 14 bases between. Germline V gene sequence: CDR1 LGHNA, CDR2 YNFKEQ. The CDR3 covers 12 residues. The CDR3 sequence: CAVGGIGYEQYF. The CDR3 DNA is TGTGCCGTCGGAGGGATAGGCTACGAGCAGTACTTC.

The CDR3 DNA sequence: TGTGCCAGCAGTTTATCCGGGACACTAAACATTCAGTACTTC. This gives the protein CASSLSGTLNIQYF. This rearrangement joins TRBV27 to TRBJ2-4, with D perhaps matching TRBD1 (6 bases). V gave up 0 bases and J gave up 6 bases, with 9 bases separating them. There are 14 residues in the CDR3. CDR1 MNHEY and CDR2 SMNVEV come from the germline V gene (reference sequence).

This clone was seen once. V and J are TRBV9 and TRBJ2-1; 7 positions agree with TRBD2. This CDR3 has 14 amino acids. CDR1 is SGDLS, CDR2 YYNGEE, per germline. V lost 4 bases, J lost 2 bases, and 3 bases stayed unmatched. The CDR3 loop reads CASSPGLPYNEQFF. The CDR3 bases are TGTGCCAGCAGCCCGGGACTACCCTACAATGAGCAGTTCTTC.

J is TRBJ1-2 and V is TRBV5-1; D is unresolved. The CDR3 is made up of 13 amino acids. Trimming pared 2 bases from V and 4 bases from J, leaving 9 bases between. Per germline, CDR1 SGHRS and CDR2 YFSETQ. The CDR3 loop reads CASSFGSGYGYTF. The DNA for the CDR3 is TGCGCCAGCAGCTTCGGTTCCGGCTATGGCTACACCTTC.

The DNA for the CDR3 is TGTGCCAGTAGTATAGCCGGACTAGCGGGTACCGAGCAGTACTTC. Translated: CASSIAGLAGTEQYF. The chain links TRBV19 to TRBJ2-7, with TRBD2 matching 11 bases. Per the germline V gene, CDR1 is LNHDA and CDR2 is SQIVND (reference sequence). Losses at the gene ends were 1 base for V and 6 bases for J; bases not matched to a gene: 5. The CDR3 loop spans 15 amino acids.

The chain links TRBV5-1 to TRBJ2-7, with D perhaps TRBD1 (6 bases). V lost 0 bases, J lost 6 bases, and 19 bases lay in between. This CDR3 region has 16 residues. CDR1 and CDR2 from the germline V gene are SGHRS and YFSETQ. The CDR3 reads CASSLEVPHREGEQYF. The CDR3 bases are TGCGCCAGCAGCTTGGAAGTTCCTCACAGGGAAGGCGAGCAGTACTTC. Together with reference TRBV5-1 and TRBJ2-7, the CDR3 gives the full variable domain: KAGVTQTPRYLIKTRGQQVTLSCSPISGHRSVSWYQQTPGQGLQFLFEYFSETQRNKGNFPGRFSGRQFSNSRSEMNVSTLELGDSALYLCASSLEVPHREGEQYFGPGTRLTVT.

The chain uses TRBV27 and TRBJ2-3; 13 positions agree with TRBD2. The germline gives CDR1 MNHEY, CDR2 SMNVEV (reference sequence). Trimming cost V 5 bases and J 4 bases; bases outside gene matches: 15. The CDR3 is made up of 19 amino acids. CDR3 sequence reads: CASSQPGLAGLGVADTQYF. DNA of the CDR3: TGTGCCAGCAGTCAACCGGGACTAGCGGGATTGGGTGTAGCAGATACGCAGTATTTT.

The V gene is TRBV6-5, the J gene TRBJ1-4; D is perhaps TRBD1 (5 bases). V lost 10 bases to trimming and J lost 7 bases, with 19 bases between them. Germline lookup yields CDR1 MNHEY and CDR2 SVGAGI. The CDR3 totals 14 residues. CDR3 nucleotides: TGTGCCACCAGAGCGACAGTGACGGCTGAAAAACTGTTTTTT. It codes for CATRATVTAEKLFF.

The V gene is TRBV11-2, the J gene TRBJ2-2; 10 bases fit TRBD2. This CDR3 contains 18 residues. V lost 0 bases and J lost 4; bases outside the gene matches: 8. The germline CDR1 and CDR2 sequences are SGHAT and FQNNGV. As DNA, the CDR3 is TGTGCCAGCAGCTTAGAGGGTCTAGCGGGAGCGGGCACCGGGGAGCTGTTTTTT. Its protein product is CASSLEGLAGAGTGELFF. The full variable domain, completed using reference TRBV11-2 and TRBJ2-2, is EAGVAQSPRYKIIEKRQSVAFWCNPISGHATLYWYQQILGQGPKLLIQFQNNGVVDDSQLPKDRFSAERLKGVDSTLKIQPAKLEDSAVYLCASSLEGLAGAGTGELFFGEGSRLTVL.

The chain has TRBV5-1 and TRBJ2-1; 13 bases are a match to TRBD2. The CDR3 is 16 residues long. J gave up 9 bases and V 0 bases, and 6 bases lay outside the gene matches. Germline CDR1 reads SGHRS; CDR2 reads YFSETQ. This chain's CDR3 is CASSLDTSGRAGEQFF. CDR3 nucleotide sequence: TGCGCCAGCAGCTTGGACACTAGCGGGAGGGCGGGTGAGCAGTTCTTC.

The chain has TRBV5-1 and TRBJ2-1; 13 nucleotides agree with TRBD2. CDR1 and CDR2 from the germline V gene are SGHRS and YFSETQ. The CDR3 is 16 amino acids. V lost 1 base to trimming and J lost 8 bases; unmatched junction nucleotides: 6. In nucleotides, the CDR3 is TGCGCCAGCAGCTTGTGGACTAGCGGGAGTATGGATGAGCAGTTCTTC. It codes for CASSLWTSGSMDEQFF.

The V call is TRBV28, the J call TRBJ1-2; 8 bases are a match to TRBD1. V lost 7 bases to trimming and J lost 4 bases; unmatched junction nucleotides: 11. This CDR3 has 15 residues. Germline values: CDR1 MDHEN, CDR2 SYDVKM. CDR3 bases: TGTGCCAGCATCAACTCGGACAGGGCCACCTATGGCTACACCTTC. Amino acids: CASINSDRATYGYTF.

The CDR3 protein is CASSLDGRPYEQYF. The DNA of the CDR3 is TGTGCCAGCAGTTTGGACGGGAGGCCCTACGAGCAGTACTTC. The V gene is TRBV7-9, the J gene TRBJ2-7; 7 bases agree with TRBD2. The trim removed 6 bases at V and 2 bases at J, leaving 7 bases unmatched. The CDR3 has 14 residues. CDR1 is SEHNR and CDR2 is FQNEAQ in the germline V gene (reference sequence).

The rearrangement uses TRBV6-6 and TRBJ2-3; unclear D gene. Germline lookup yields CDR1 MNHNY and CDR2 SVGAGI (reference sequence). This CDR3 region has 15 residues. V dropped 2 bases and J dropped 4 bases, with 13 bases sitting between them. The CDR3 coding sequence is TGTGCCAGCAGTTACCCTCCGGAGTTAGCAGATACGCAGTATTTT. Translation gives CASSYPPELADTQYF.

This rearrangement joins TRBV29-1 to TRBJ2-7; D may be TRBD1 (6 bases). The germline V gene has CDR1 SQVTM and CDR2 ANQGSEA. Trimming cost V 7 bases and J 4 bases, with 11 bases left between them. The CDR3 runs 11 residues. The CDR3 here is CSAATGYEQYF. CDR3 in DNA: TGCAGCGCTGCCACAGGGTACGAGCAGTACTTC.

The J gene is TRBJ1-3, the V gene TRBV18, with D possibly being TRBD1 (6 bases). The germline gives CDR1 KGHSH, CDR2 LQKENI. The V end lost 0 bases, the J end lost 6 bases, and 9 bases lay between the germline ends. This CDR3 region has 14 residues. This CDR3 is CASSPPDRVNTIYF. The CDR3 DNA is TGTGCCAGCTCACCACCGGACAGAGTAAACACCATATATTTT.

Only one count was recorded for this clone. Sequence at one end of the junction differs from germline and may be a read error. This chain connects TRBV7-9 to TRBJ1-2; D not resolved. CDR3 length: 16 residues. CDR1 and CDR2 from the germline V gene are SEHNR and FQNEAQ (reference sequence). In DNA, the CDR3 is TGTTCCAGCAGCTTAGAACGGTCCCAGCCCGGAGGTGGCTACACCTTC. Amino acid sequence: CSSSLERSQPGGGYTF.